The T cell receptor beta chain under discussion was sequenced for a study of blood T cell repertoires in COVID-19. Looking at the study overall: Acute and convalescent COVID-19 specimens originated in the United States, Italy and Spain.

Seattle's cohort entered during active infection and was followed longitudinally. This clone has just one count. Authors' analysis steps: Quantification of nucleated cells was approximated via reference gene primer amplification. Data came from immunoSEQ multiplex PCR; TCRdb stores just in-frame clones and leaves some out. That table is the source of V, J and clone size, and D and trimming were worked out from the DNA. The table lists about 200,000 clones, approximately 90% of them singletons, with 15% to 20% in the top ten. The sample taken for sequencing was peripheral blood. This receptor was obtained from a man in his forties or fifties with COVID-19, enrolled during active disease.

This chain's CDR3 is CASSNNGVTNEKLFF. DNA for the CDR3: TGTGCCAGCAGCAATAACGGGGTAACTAATGAAAAACTGTTTTTT. The gene calls are TRBV3-1 (or the pseudogene TRBV3-2) and TRBJ1-4; D gene uncertain. Trimming took 5 bases from V and 1 from J, leaving 11 bases between them. Germline CDR1 and CDR2: LGHDT and YNNKEL (reference sequence). The CDR3 is 15 amino acids.